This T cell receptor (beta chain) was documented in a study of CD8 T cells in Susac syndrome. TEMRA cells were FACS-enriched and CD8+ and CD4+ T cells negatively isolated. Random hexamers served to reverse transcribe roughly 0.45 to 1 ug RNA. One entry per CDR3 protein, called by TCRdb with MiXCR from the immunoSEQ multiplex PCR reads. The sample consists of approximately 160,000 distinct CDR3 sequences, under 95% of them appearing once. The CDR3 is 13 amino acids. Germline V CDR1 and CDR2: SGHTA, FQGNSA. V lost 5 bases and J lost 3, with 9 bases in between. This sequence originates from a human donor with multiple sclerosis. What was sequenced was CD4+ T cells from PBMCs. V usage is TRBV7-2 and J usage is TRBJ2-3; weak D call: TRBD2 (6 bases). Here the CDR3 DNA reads TGTGCCAGCAGCCTGGAGGGAACAGATACGCAGTATTTT. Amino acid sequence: CASSLEGTDTQYF.